These 27 T cell receptor beta chains came from one sample sequenced in a study of blood T cell repertoires in COVID-19. Libraries were prepared by immunoSEQ multiplex PCR; TCRdb keeps only in-frame clonotypes and omits some of them. The data show tens of thousands of clones, approximately 86% seen once. Sequenced sample: peripheral blood. These receptors were taken from an elderly woman with active or convalescent COVID-19.

This clone came up a few times. V usage is TRBV10-3 and J usage is TRBJ1-6, with no clear D. In germline, CDR1 is ENHRY, CDR2 SYGVKD. This CDR3 has 14 residues. Trimming took 4 bases from V and 5 from J, leaving 9 bases between them. CDR3 coding DNA: TGTGCCATCAGTGGTGAGGGTAATAATTCACCCCTCCACTTT. It translates to CAISGEGNNSPLHF.

The genes are TRBV6-6 and TRBJ2-1; 11 nucleotides agree with TRBD2. J lost 14 bases, V lost 6 bases, and 9 bases had no gene match. The CDR3 loop spans 13 amino acids. CDR1 and CDR2 (germline): MNHNY, SVGAGI (reference sequence). The DNA of the CDR3 is TGTGCCAGCAGCTCAAAGCAACTAGCGGGAGAGTTCTTC. It specifies CASSSKQLAGEFF.

This clone has only one observation. The genes are TRBV5-1 and TRBJ2-3, with TRBD2 matching 12 bases. CDR1 and CDR2 from the germline V gene are SGHRS and YFSETQ. Trimming at V came to 4 bases and at J to 6 bases, leaving 6 bases not matched to a gene. The length of the CDR3 is 15 residues. The CDR3 here is CASSKTSGGSDTQYF. The CDR3 DNA reads TGCGCCAGCAGCAAAACTAGCGGGGGGTCGGATACGCAGTATTTT.

This chain links TRBV5-1 with TRBJ2-5, with TRBD1 matching over 7 bases. V gave up 4 bases and J gave up 1 base; unmatched junction bases: 7. This CDR3 region has 15 residues. The germline V gene has CDR1 SGHRS and CDR2 YFSETQ. DNA of the CDR3: TGCGCCAGCAGCCCTCGGACAGGCGCCCAAGAGACCCAGTACTTC. This codes for CASSPRTGAQETQYF. Supplemented by reference TRBV5-1 and TRBJ2-5, the full variable domain reads KAGVTQTPRYLIKTRGQQVTLSCSPISGHRSVSWYQQTPGQGLQFLFEYFSETQRNKGNFPGRFSGRQFSNSRSEMNVSTLELGDSALYLCASSPRTGAQETQYFGPGTRLLVL.

By proportion, this clone is medium-sized. The chain combines TRBV10-3 with TRBJ2-1, with a weak D call TRBD2 (6 bases). This CDR3 spans 17 amino acids. Trimming stripped 2 bases from V and 0 bases from J, with 14 bases between. Per the germline V gene, CDR1 is ENHRY and CDR2 is SYGVKD. The CDR3 spells CAISERADGSSYNEQFF. DNA of the CDR3: TGTGCCATCAGTGAGAGGGCCGACGGGAGCTCCTACAATGAGCAGTTCTTC.

The chain joins TRBV30 to TRBJ1-1; 7 positions agree with TRBD1. This CDR3 region has 13 residues. V was pared by 0 bases and J by 4 bases, with 2 bases of the junction left unmatched. CDR1 and CDR2 from the germline V gene are GTSNPN and SVGIG (reference sequence). The CDR3 is CAWSVQGSTEAFF. CDR3 nucleotides: TGTGCCTGGAGTGTACAGGGGAGCACTGAAGCTTTCTTT.

The table lists this clone with a few counts. V is TRBV2 and J is TRBJ2-7; D is perhaps TRBD1 (6 bases). V was clipped by 6 bases and J by 6 bases, with 12 bases between them. The CDR3 runs to 12 residues. In germline, CDR1 is SNHLY, CDR2 FYNNEI. This CDR3 reads CASSLDRGEQYF. The CDR3, as DNA: TGTGCCAGCAGCTTGGACAGAGGCGAGCAGTACTTC.

The J gene is TRBJ2-7, the V gene TRBV6-1; D may be TRBD1 (6 bases). The length of the CDR3 is 14 residues. From germline, CDR1 is MNHNS and CDR2 SASEGT. V was cut by 2 bases and J by 3 bases, with 11 bases left in between. The CDR3 protein is CASSEFGRGYEQYF. The CDR3 DNA sequence: TGTGCCAGCAGTGAATTTGGCAGGGGCTACGAGCAGTACTTC.

The chain employs TRBV30 and TRBJ1-5; maybe TRBD1 (6 bases). CDR1 is GTSNPN and CDR2 is SVGIG in the germline V gene (reference sequence). This CDR3 has 14 residues. With 5 bases removed from V and 6 bases from J, the gap between germline ends came to 17 bases. The CDR3 DNA sequence: TGTGCCTGGGGAATGCCGGCGGGGGCTCAGCCCCAGCATTTT. It specifies CAWGMPAGAQPQHF.

This chain joins TRBV27 and TRBJ1-1; D unclear. The CDR3 covers 16 residues. V shed 5 bases and J shed 5 bases, with 21 bases lying between them. CDR1 and CDR2 from the germline V gene are MNHEY and SMNVEV (reference sequence). In DNA, the CDR3 is TGTGCCAGCAGTCCACGGTCCCAGGCGGGAACAACTGAAGCTTTCTTT. It yields the protein CASSPRSQAGTTEAFF.

Details on this clone: The germline gene is not matched at one end of the junction; a read error may be the cause. The CDR3 here is CATSDKNSGELFF. The CDR3 DNA follows: TGTGCCACCAGTGATAAGAACTCCGGGGAGCTGTTTTTT. This chain uses TRBV24-1 with TRBJ2-2, with D hard to call. Germline CDR1 reads KGHDR; CDR2 reads SFDVKD. This CDR3 is built from 13 residues.

This sequence joins TRBV9 and TRBJ2-5, with a weak D call TRBD1 (6 bases). V lost 4 bases, J lost 0 bases, and 16 bases lay in between. Germline-derived CDR1 and CDR2 are SGDLS and YYNGEE. The CDR3 is 16 amino acids. The DNA for the CDR3 is TGTGCCAGCAGCCCCCGACAGGCCTACGACCAAGAGACCCAGTACTTC. Translated, it gives CASSPRQAYDQETQYF.

This chain links TRBV19 with TRBJ2-1, with 8 positions matching TRBD1. Germline V gene lookup returns CDR1 LNHDA and CDR2 SQIVND (reference sequence). V shed 3 bases and J 6 bases; nucleotides not matched to a gene: 10. This CDR3 is 16 amino acids long. Here the CDR3 reads CASSMSRGQGSNEQFF. CDR3 nucleotide sequence: TGTGCCAGTAGTATGTCGAGAGGACAGGGAAGCAATGAGCAGTTCTTC.

This clone showed up just once. The V gene is TRBV4-3, the J gene TRBJ1-1, with D uncertain. Trimming pared 0 bases from V and 6 bases from J, leaving 8 bases between. From germline, CDR1 is LGHNA and CDR2 YSLEER. CDR3 length: 13 amino acids. As DNA, the CDR3 is TGCGCCAGCAGCCAAGATCGGGAGGCTGAAGCTTTCTTT. Its protein is CASSQDREAEAFF.

The J gene is TRBJ1-5, the V gene TRBV19; 9 bases agree with TRBD1. Trimming cost V 7 bases and J 6 bases; bases outside gene matches: 7. Germline assignment: CDR1 LNHDA and CDR2 SQIVND (reference sequence). This CDR3 has 14 residues. The CDR3 loop reads CASTQDRGTQPQHF. The CDR3 DNA is TGTGCCAGTACTCAGGACAGGGGAACTCAGCCCCAGCATTTT.

This sequence joins TRBV2 and TRBJ1-2; 9 positions match TRBD1. Trimming at V came to 4 bases and at J to 0 bases, leaving 3 bases not matched to a gene. Germline-derived CDR1 and CDR2 are SNHLY and FYNNEI. CDR3 length: 15 residues. This CDR3 is CASSGQGGTNYGYTF. The CDR3 region has the DNA TGTGCCAGCAGTGGACAGGGGGGCACTAACTATGGCTACACCTTC. Filled out from reference TRBV2 and TRBJ1-2, the complete variable domain reads EPEVTQTPSHQVTQMGQEVILRCVPISNHLYFYWYRQILGQKVEFLVSFYNNEISEKSEIFDDQFSVERPDGSNFTLKIRSTKLEDSAMYFCASSGQGGTNYGYTFGSGTRLTVV.

The chain is built from TRBV9 and TRBJ1-5; D gene ambiguous. V gave up 4 bases and J gave up 1 base, with 9 bases separating them. CDR3 length equals 14 residues. Germline lookup yields CDR1 SGDLS and CDR2 YYNGEE. Written as DNA, the CDR3 is TGTGCCAGCAGCTTGACGGGGAGCAATCAGCCCCAGCATTTT. It codes for CASSLTGSNQPQHF.

The chain has TRBV6-2 or TRBV6-3 and TRBJ2-1; 10 bases fit TRBD2. This CDR3 is 17 amino acids long. V lost 5 bases to trimming and J lost 4 bases; unmatched junction nucleotides: 11. CDR1 MNHEY and CDR2 SVGEGT come from the germline V gene. The CDR3 here is CASSLIGLAEEYNEQFF. The CDR3, as DNA: TGTGCCAGCAGTCTAATAGGACTAGCGGAAGAATACAATGAGCAGTTCTTC.

This chain joins TRBV9 and TRBJ1-4; tentative D call: TRBD1 (5 bases). Germline CDR1 SGDLS, CDR2 YYNGEE. V lost 0 bases and J 7 bases, leaving 10 bases between the germline ends. The CDR3 is 14 amino acids. CDR3 bases: TGTGCCAGCAGCGTAGGAACAGGCGGTGAAAAACTGTTTTTT. It codes for CASSVGTGGEKLFF.

The chain has TRBV14 and TRBJ1-3; perhaps TRBD1 as D (5 bases). CDR3 length: 22 amino acids. V lost 0 bases to trimming and J lost 4 bases, with 31 bases between them. Germline-derived CDR1 and CDR2 are SGHDN and FVKESK. The CDR3 sequence is CASSQDRIQFEQAGTEGNTIYF. In nucleotides, the CDR3 is TGTGCCAGCAGCCAAGATCGGATACAGTTCGAACAGGCAGGCACAGAAGGAAACACCATATATTTT.

J is TRBJ1-6 and V is TRBV18, with TRBD1 matching 11 bases. The V and J ends lost 3 bases and 6 bases, in that order; junction bases with no gene match: 1. Per germline, CDR1 KGHSH and CDR2 LQKENI. CDR3 length equals 15 residues. DNA of the CDR3: TGTGCCAGCTCACCGGGACAGGGGGTTAATTCACCCCTCCACTTT. Its translation: CASSPGQGVNSPLHF. Full variable domain (missing parts from reference TRBV18 and TRBJ1-6): NAGVMQNPRHLVRRRGQEARLRCSPMKGHSHVYWYRQLPEEGLKFMVYLQKENIIDESGMPKERFSAEFPKEGPSILRIQQVVRGDSAAYFCASSPGQGVNSPLHFGNGTRLTVT.

The chain has TRBV6-5 and TRBJ2-5, with a possible D match to TRBD2 (6 bases). CDR1 and CDR2 from the germline V gene are MNHEY and SVGAGI. This CDR3 has 14 residues. With 4 bases removed from V and 1 base from J, the gap between germline ends came to 10 bases. CDR3 sequence: CASSSLAPQETQYF. The CDR3 DNA follows: TGTGCCAGCAGTTCACTAGCCCCCCAAGAGACCCAGTACTTC.

This sequence joins TRBV3-1 (or the pseudogene TRBV3-2) and TRBJ2-2; TRBD1 agrees at 7 bases. V lost 8 bases to trimming and J lost 0 bases; unmatched junction nucleotides: 3. The germline V gene encodes CDR1 LGHDT and CDR2 YNNKEL (reference sequence). The CDR3 is 14 residues long. CDR3 protein: CASVGTANTGELFF. The CDR3 region has the DNA TGTGCCAGCGTAGGGACAGCGAACACCGGGGAGCTGTTTTTT.

The CDR3, as DNA: TGTGCCAGCAGGGACGGGACAGGGGGCTTGTACGAGCAGTACTTC. Its protein is CASRDGTGGLYEQYF. The V call is TRBV6-6, the J call TRBJ2-7; 12 nucleotides agree with TRBD1. CDR1 and CDR2 from the germline V gene are MNHNY and SVGAGI (reference sequence). Unmatched junction bases numbered 7, after V lost 6 bases and J lost 4 bases. The CDR3 spans 15 residues.

V usage is TRBV11-3 and J usage is TRBJ2-5; the D is unclear. The CDR3 covers 14 residues. The V and J ends lost 5 bases and 3 bases respectively, with 13 bases between them. Germline loops: CDR1 SGHNT, CDR2 YENEEA. DNA for the CDR3: TGTGCCAGCAGCCCCCAGTATTCGAAAGAGACCCAGTACTTC. Translation gives CASSPQYSKETQYF.

Here the CDR3 DNA reads TGCGCCAGCAGCCTCGACAAGGCGTCCTACTCCTACGAGCAGTACTTC. Its translation: CASSLDKASYSYEQYF. V usage is TRBV4-1 and J usage is TRBJ2-7; no firm D call. This CDR3 is built from 16 residues. The germline V gene has CDR1 MGHRA and CDR2 YSYEKL. Trimming removed 4 bases at V and 0 bases at J, with 16 bases between.

This chain connects TRBV15 to TRBJ2-5; 7 bases agree with TRBD1. V lost 0 bases to trimming and J lost 0 bases; unmatched junction nucleotides: 10. This CDR3 region has 18 residues. Germline V gives CDR1 LNHNV, CDR2 YYDKDF (reference sequence). For the CDR3, the DNA is TGTGCCACCAGCAGAGAAATAGGGACAGTTATTTACCAAGAGACCCAGTACTTC. Its translation is CATSREIGTVIYQETQYF.